The text below deals with one TCR beta chain. The data are from a study of blood T cell repertoires in COVID-19. Generated by immunoSEQ multiplex PCR, the TCRdb table keeps only in-frame clones and is missing some. Of about 63,000 clones in the sample, about three quarters are singletons; the top ten hold 45% to 65%. Germline CDR1 reads SQVTM; CDR2 reads ANQGSEA. With 6 bases removed from V and 3 bases from J, the gap between germline ends came to 5 bases. The CDR3 runs to 11 residues. The sample was peripheral blood. The origin of this receptor is a woman aged 80 or over with acute or convalescent COVID-19. The chain uses TRBV29-1 and TRBJ1-4; D ambiguous. This CDR3 is CSVASNEKLFF. The CDR3 DNA reads as TGCAGCGTCGCGTCTAATGAAAAACTGTTTTTT.